The T cell receptor beta chain under discussion was sequenced for a study of cytomegalovirus exposure and HLA in healthy donors. Study-wide points: Rarity held for most TCR sequences, but there were some public TCRs that occurred in many donors.

A multiplex PCR was run with 60 Vbeta primers and 13 Jbeta primers. The table came from immunoSEQ multiplex PCR; TCRdb's copy has only in-frame clones and leaves some out. The sample lists some 67,000 clones, around 75% occurring once. V was clipped by 4 bases and J by 3 bases; unmatched bases: 1. Germline V gene lookup returns CDR1 MNHEY and CDR2 SVGAGI. The CDR3 is 13 amino acids. Comment on this clone: What it recognizes is unknown.

This chain uses TRBV6-5 with TRBJ1-2, with TRBD1 identical over 8 bases. The receptor was derived from a man aged 60 to 75 in good health and CMV-seropositive. Sequenced: PBMCs. CDR3: CASSWTGHYGYTF. The CDR3 nucleotides read TGTGCCAGCAGTTGGACAGGGCACTATGGCTACACCTTC.